Listed below are T cell receptor beta chains from one sample, sequenced in a study of blood T cell repertoires in COVID-19. Here immunoSEQ multiplex PCR was the method, and the copy in TCRdb shows in-frame clones only, minus some. Here the sample spans 310,000 or so clones, 65% to 90% being singletons. The material sequenced was PBMCs or T cells enriched from blood (not recorded which). The receptors derive from a woman aged 18-29 years who had recovered from COVID-19. CDR3s include the opening cysteine and the closing phenylalanine or tryptophan. A D gene is named only where the DNA matches it firmly. Size tells how often a clone was seen (once, few, many) or the class of an expanded clone, and some rows leave it out.

j_call cdr3_length clone_size v_call d_call cdr3_aa cdr3_nt
TRBJ1-2 12 NA TRBV7-9 TRBD1 CASSRTGDGYTF TGTGCCAGCAGCAGGACAGGGGATGGCTACACCTTC
TRBJ1-6 14 many TRBV19 NA CASSIGPNNSPLHF TGTGCCAGTAGTATTGGCCCGAATAATTCACCCCTCCACTTT
TRBJ2-5 15 once TRBV11-1 NA CASSLRLGPQETQYF TGTGCCAGCAGCTTACGGCTGGGCCCCCAAGAGACCCAGTACTTC
TRBJ1-1 16 once TRBV7-2 TRBD1 CASSRTGALDGTEAFF TGTGCCAGCAGCCGGACAGGGGCCCTCGACGGGACTGAAGCTTTCTTT
TRBJ1-5 12 NA TRBV10-1 NA CASSEQTGPQHF TGCGCCAGCAGTGAACAGACAGGACCCCAGCATTTT
TRBJ2-7 14 few TRBV6-5 TRBD2 CASRGLAGSGEQYF TGTGCCAGCAGAGGACTAGCGGGATCGGGGGAGCAGTACTTC
TRBJ2-3 15 NA TRBV15 NA CATSTGIPSTDTQYF TGTGCCACCAGCACAGGAATCCCTAGCACAGATACGCAGTATTTT
TRBJ2-7 13 NA TRBV11-2 TRBD1 CASSLEGTGEQYF TGTGCCAGCAGCTTAGAGGGGACAGGCGAGCAGTACTTC
TRBJ2-5 14 NA TRBV19 TRBD2 CASSFDGGQETQYF TGTGCCAGTAGTTTCGACGGGGGGCAAGAGACCCAGTACTTC
TRBJ2-5 14 few TRBV4-1 TRBD1 CASSAPGQGGTQYF TGCGCCAGCAGCGCCCCGGGACAGGGAGGGACCCAGTACTTC
TRBJ2-2 15 NA TRBV19 NA CASSIYSSNTGELFF TGTGCCAGTAGTATCTATAGCTCGAACACCGGGGAGCTGTTTTTT
TRBJ1-2 13 NA TRBV28 NA CASSTSGERGYTF TGTGCCAGCTCTACCTCAGGGGAACGTGGCTACACCTTC
TRBJ1-1 13 NA TRBV7-9 NA CASSFAGDTEAFF TGTGCCAGCAGCTTTGCCGGGGACACTGAAGCTTTCTTT
TRBJ2-3 14 NA TRBV13 NA CASSLQGRTDTQYF TGTGCCAGCAGCCTACAGGGTCGCACAGATACGCAGTATTTT
TRBJ2-7 15 NA TRBV7-9 TRBD1 CASSLAGQETEKQYF TGTGCCAGCAGCTTAGCCGGACAGGAAACGGAGAAGCAGTACTTC
TRBJ2-7 16 NA TRBV7-9 NA CASSLDLSPLPVEQYF TGTGCCAGCAGCTTAGACCTTTCCCCATTACCGGTCGAGCAGTACTTC
TRBJ2-2 13 once TRBV5-4 NA CASSAGGTGELFF TGTGCCAGCAGCGCCGGGGGAACCGGGGAGCTGTTTTTT
TRBJ2-2 14 NA TRBV5-6 NA CASSLVVNTGELFF TGTGCCAGCAGCTTGGTAGTGAACACCGGGGAGCTGTTTTTT
TRBJ1-6 13 once TRBV10-3 NA CAISGQVDSPLHF TGTGCCATCAGTGGACAAGTGGATTCACCCCTCCACTTT
TRBJ2-1 13 NA TRBV11-2 NA CASSLILVDEQFF TGTGCCAGCAGCTTAATCCTAGTTGATGAGCAGTTCTTC
TRBJ1-1 16 NA TRBV5-1 TRBD1 CASSRQGQPVNTEAFF TGCGCCAGCAGCCGACAGGGGCAACCCGTGAACACTGAAGCTTTCTTT
TRBJ1-1 15 NA TRBV28 NA CASSLLQISNTEAFF TGTGCCAGCAGTTTATTGCAGATATCGAACACTGAAGCTTTCTTT
TRBJ1-6 15 NA TRBV30 NA CAWKLGDTYNSPLHF TGTGCCTGGAAATTAGGGGACACTTATAATTCACCCCTCCACTTT
TRBJ1-1 13 NA TRBV7-9 NA CASSELMSTEAFF TGTGCCAGCAGCGAACTCATGTCCACTGAAGCTTTCTTT
TRBJ2-1 16 NA TRBV27 TRBD2 CASSPLDASGHNEQFF TGTGCCAGCAGTCCGCTGGATGCTAGCGGTCACAATGAGCAGTTCTTC
TRBJ2-2 17 NA TRBV19 TRBD2 CASNPPPTSGVTGELFF TGTGCCAGTAATCCACCCCCTACTAGCGGGGTCACCGGGGAGCTGTTTTTT
TRBJ2-1 13 NA TRBV7-8 TRBD2 CASSSGLAGTRFF TGTGCCAGCAGCTCAGGACTAGCGGGGACCCGGTTCTTC
TRBJ1-4 14 once TRBV19 NA CASRTGQTNEKLFF TGTGCCAGTAGAACCGGACAGACTAATGAAAAACTGTTTTTT
TRBJ2-2 13 NA TRBV11-2 NA CASSFLDTGELFF TGTGCCAGCAGCTTCTTAGACACCGGGGAGCTGTTTTTT
TRBJ1-1 15 once TRBV13 NA CASSLTRSGGTEAFF TGTGCCAGCAGCTTGACCCGATCGGGGGGCACTGAAGCTTTCTTT
TRBJ1-6 15 few TRBV3-1/TRBV3-2 TRBD1 CASSQADRVWSPLHF TGTGCCAGCAGCCAAGCGGACAGGGTCTGGTCACCCCTCCACTTT
TRBJ1-1 13 NA TRBV7-2 TRBD1 CASSFVQGAEAFF TGTGCCAGCAGCTTCGTACAGGGGGCTGAAGCTTTCTTT
TRBJ1-1 15 once TRBV3-1/TRBV3-2 NA CASSQSSDLNTEAFF TGTGCCAGCAGCCAAAGTAGCGACTTGAACACTGAAGCTTTCTTT
TRBJ1-3 14 NA TRBV6-5 NA CASNGHFSGNTIYF TGTGCCAGCAATGGACACTTTAGTGGAAACACCATATATTTT
TRBJ2-1 13 NA TRBV12-3/TRBV12-4 NA CASTSSWGHEQFF TGTGCCAGCACTTCCAGTTGGGGGCATGAGCAGTTCTTC
TRBJ2-5 13 NA TRBV19 NA CASSMGHQETQYF TGTGCCAGTAGTATGGGGCACCAAGAGACCCAGTACTTC
TRBJ1-2 13 NA TRBV6-1 NA CASSESGYYGYTF TGTGCCAGCAGTGAATCGGGGTACTATGGCTACACCTTC
TRBJ2-2 15 NA TRBV2 NA CASSTSSVPTGELFF TGTGCCAGCAGCACCTCCAGCGTTCCCACCGGGGAGCTGTTTTTT
TRBJ2-3 19 NA TRBV11-2 TRBD2 CASSTDPMGAGGFWDTQYF TGTGCCAGCAGCACTGACCCGATGGGAGCGGGAGGATTTTGGGATACGCAGTATTTT
TRBJ1-6 16 NA TRBV6-1 TRBD1 CASSDGTGSYNSPLHF TGTGCCAGCAGTGATGGGACAGGGAGCTATAATTCACCCCTCCACTTT
TRBJ2-1 13 NA TRBV6-5 TRBD1 CASRTGTEKEQFF TGTGCCAGCAGAACCGGGACAGAAAAAGAGCAGTTCTTC
TRBJ2-2 17 once TRBV5-1 TRBD2 CASSPRLAGEGTGELFF TGCGCCAGCAGCCCACGACTAGCGGGAGAAGGGACCGGGGAGCTGTTTTTT
TRBJ2-3 18 NA TRBV27 TRBD2 CASRPGLAGGPSTDTQYF TGTGCCAGCAGGCCCGGACTAGCGGGGGGACCTAGCACAGATACGCAGTATTTT
TRBJ1-1 14 few TRBV18 TRBD1 CASSRQGIVTEAFF TGTGCCAGCTCACGACAGGGGATCGTCACTGAAGCTTTCTTT
TRBJ1-1 14 NA TRBV4-1 TRBD1 CASSDRGLNTEAFF TGCGCCAGCAGCGACAGGGGGCTGAACACTGAAGCTTTCTTT
TRBJ1-4 15 few TRBV29-1 NA CSAGTPFATNEKLFF TGCAGCGCCGGGACACCGTTCGCAACTAATGAAAAACTGTTTTTT
TRBJ2-2 15 NA TRBV5-1 TRBD1 CASSWGLQGAGELFF TGCGCCAGCAGCTGGGGGCTACAGGGGGCCGGGGAGCTGTTTTTT
TRBJ2-1 14 NA TRBV30 TRBD1 CAWKGTAETNEQFF TGTGCCTGGAAAGGGACAGCGGAGACCAATGAGCAGTTCTTC
TRBJ2-7 12 NA TRBV10-2 NA CASKGGTAEQYF TGCGCCAGCAAGGGAGGTACTGCTGAGCAGTACTTC
TRBJ2-7 13 NA TRBV27 NA CASSLEGSYEQYF TGTGCCAGCAGTTTAGAGGGTTCGTACGAGCAGTACTTC
TRBJ1-1 15 few TRBV28 NA CASSLNLGINTEAFF TGTGCCAGCAGCCTAAACCTAGGTATCAACACTGAAGCTTTCTTT
TRBJ1-1 14 NA TRBV3-1/TRBV3-2 TRBD1 CASSQDATGHEAFF TGTGCCAGCAGCCAAGATGCGACAGGGCATGAAGCTTTCTTT
TRBJ1-5 13 once TRBV28 TRBD1 CATALTGDQPQHF TGTGCCACTGCACTGACAGGGGATCAACCCCAGCATTTT
TRBJ1-1 14 large TRBV12-5 NA CASGLGGTGAEAFF TGTGCTAGTGGTTTGGGGGGCACGGGGGCTGAAGCTTTCTTT
TRBJ1-2 14 once TRBV21-1 NA CASSKRNREEGYTF TGTGCCAGCAGCAAACGAAACAGGGAAGAGGGCTACACCTTC